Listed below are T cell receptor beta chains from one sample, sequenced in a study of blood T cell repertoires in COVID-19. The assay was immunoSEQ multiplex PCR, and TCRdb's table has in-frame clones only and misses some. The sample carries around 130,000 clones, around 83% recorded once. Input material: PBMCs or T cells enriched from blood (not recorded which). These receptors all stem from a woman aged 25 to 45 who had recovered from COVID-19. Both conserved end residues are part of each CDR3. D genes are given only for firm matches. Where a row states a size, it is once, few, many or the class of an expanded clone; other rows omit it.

TGTGCCAGCAGCTTTTCGTCAGCGGGAGGGCGCTACAATGAGCAGTTCTTC CASSFSSAGGRYNEQFF TRBJ2-1 TRBV11-2 - TRBD2
TGTGCCAGTAGTATAGATCTCAGGAAGCTTAGCGCATCACCCCTCCACTTT CASSIDLRKLSASPLHF TRBJ1-6 TRBV19 - -
TGTGCCAGCAGCCAAGACATCGGGACAGATACGCAGTATTTT CASSQDIGTDTQYF TRBJ2-3 TRBV4-2 - -
TGTGCCAGCAGTACACAGGGGGCGCATGATACGCAGTATTTT CASSTQGAHDTQYF TRBJ2-3 TRBV4-2 - TRBD1
TGTGCCAGCAGAACAGTCAACCAAGAGACCCAGTACTTC CASRTVNQETQYF TRBJ2-5 TRBV28 - -
TGCGCCAGCAGCTTGCGGACAAACTATGGCTACACCTTC CASSLRTNYGYTF TRBJ1-2 TRBV5-1 - -
TGCGCCAGCAGGCGAACGGGGGGGAGTGCTGGCGAGCAGTACTTC CASRRTGGSAGEQYF TRBJ2-7 TRBV5-1 - TRBD2
TGTGCCAGCAGCCAAGCTGCGGGAGGGAACGAGCAGTACTTC CASSQAAGGNEQYF TRBJ2-7 TRBV3-1/TRBV3-2 - TRBD2
TGTGCCAACAATATTTGGGGGGGGCCCCCCTACGAGCAGTACTTC CANNIWGGPPYEQYF TRBJ2-7 TRBV27 - -
TGTGCCAGCAGTCCAGGATCGACAGGGTTCTACGAGCAGTACTTC CASSPGSTGFYEQYF TRBJ2-7 TRBV28 few TRBD1